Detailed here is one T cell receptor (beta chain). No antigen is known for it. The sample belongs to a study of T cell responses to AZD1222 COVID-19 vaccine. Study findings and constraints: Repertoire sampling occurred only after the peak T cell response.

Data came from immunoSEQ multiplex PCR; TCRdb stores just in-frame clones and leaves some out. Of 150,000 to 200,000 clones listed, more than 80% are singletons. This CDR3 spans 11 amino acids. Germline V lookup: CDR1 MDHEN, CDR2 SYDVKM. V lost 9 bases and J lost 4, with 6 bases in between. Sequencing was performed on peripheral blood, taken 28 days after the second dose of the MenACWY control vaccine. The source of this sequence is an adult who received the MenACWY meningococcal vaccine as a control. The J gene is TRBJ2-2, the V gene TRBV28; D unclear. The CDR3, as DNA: TGTGCCAGACGCGGCACCGGGGAGCTGTTTTTT. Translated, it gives CARRGTGELFF.